The 10 T cell receptor beta chains below were found in one sample sequenced in a study of memory CD4+ T cells and cytomegalovirus serostatus. The sort gate was single viable CD3+CD4+CD8-CD45RO+ cells for memory CD4+ T cells. The assay was immunoSEQ multiplex PCR, and TCRdb's table has in-frame clones only and misses some. The table lists about 56,000 clones, about 81% of them singletons. Sequenced input: memory CD4+ T cells from blood. The source is an adult in good health and CMV-seronegative.

The gene calls are TRBV9 and TRBJ2-1; perhaps TRBD1 as D (5 bases). V was shortened by 3 bases and J by 8 bases, with 9 bases between the two germline ends. The CDR3 totals 12 residues. Germline CDR1 is SGDLS and CDR2 is YYNGEE. CDR3 residues: CASSAQGYEQFF. The CDR3 DNA reads as TGTGCCAGCAGCGCCCAGGGCTATGAGCAGTTCTTC.

V usage is TRBV7-8 and J usage is TRBJ1-2; the match to TRBD1 covers 11 bases. The CDR3 length is 16 residues. The germline gives CDR1 SGHVS, CDR2 FQNEAQ. The ends lost 0 bases at V and 6 bases at J; junction bases unmatched: 6. CDR3 coding DNA: TGTGCCAGCAGCTTAGCTTTCGGACAGGGGGCGCATGGCTACACCTTC. Translated: CASSLAFGQGAHGYTF.

The chain links TRBV10-3 to TRBJ1-3; the D gene is possibly TRBD1 (5 bases). The CDR3 spans 13 residues. Trimming left V 9 bases short and J 4 bases short, with 13 bases between. CDR1 ENHRY and CDR2 SYGVKD come from the germline V gene. CDR3 DNA sequence: TGTGCCATTAAGAGGGGCGAAGGAAACACCATATATTTT. Its protein is CAIKRGEGNTIYF.

This clone was observed a single time. V is TRBV9 and J is TRBJ1-6, with TRBD1 matching over 7 bases. The trim removed 6 bases at V and 8 bases at J, leaving 8 bases unmatched. Germline V gives CDR1 SGDLS, CDR2 YYNGEE. The CDR3 consists of 14 residues. DNA of the CDR3: TGTGCCAGCAACCCGGGGACAGTAGATTCACCCCTCCACTTT. Translation gives CASNPGTVDSPLHF.

The rearrangement links TRBV5-6 to TRBJ1-1; no clear D. This CDR3 is 16 amino acids long. V dropped 0 bases and J dropped 4 bases, with 16 bases sitting between them. Germline CDR1 SGHDT, CDR2 YYEEEE. CDR3 DNA: TGTGCCAGCAGCTTGGCCGGTGGACCTGACCGCACTGAAGCTTTCTTT. Its translation: CASSLAGGPDRTEAFF.

The chain carries TRBV9 and TRBJ1-2; TRBD1 agrees at 8 bases. V lost 3 bases to trimming and J lost 6 bases; unmatched junction nucleotides: 1. Germline lookup yields CDR1 SGDLS and CDR2 YYNGEE. The CDR3 has 12 residues. CDR3 DNA: TGTGCCAGCAGCGAGACAGGGGATGGCTACACCTTC. Amino acids: CASSETGDGYTF.

The chain joins TRBV5-1 to TRBJ2-3, with D tentatively TRBD2 (6 bases). Trimming took 3 bases from V and 2 from J, leaving 7 bases between them. The germline CDR1 and CDR2 sequences are SGHRS and YFSETQ. CDR3 length: 13 amino acids. The CDR3 DNA reads as TGCGCCAGCAGCTCGGGGGACACAGATACGCAGTATTTT. It yields the protein CASSSGDTDTQYF.

The chain links TRBV2 to TRBJ2-7; D possibly corresponds to TRBD1 (5 bases). Trimming stripped 7 bases from V and 3 bases from J, with 10 bases between. Germline lookup yields CDR1 SNHLY and CDR2 FYNNEI. The CDR3 has 12 residues. CDR3 in DNA: TGTGCCAGCACCAGGGATAACTACGAGCAGTACTTC. This encodes CASTRDNYEQYF.

CDR3 in amino acids: CASSPQTGVNTEAFF. The CDR3 DNA reads TGTGCCAGCAGCCCGCAAACGGGGGTGAACACTGAAGCTTTCTTT. The V gene is TRBV5-4, the J gene TRBJ1-1, with D perhaps matching TRBD1 (5 bases). Deletions cut 4 bases from V and 0 bases from J, with 13 bases between. Germline assignment: CDR1 SGHNT and CDR2 YYREEE (reference sequence). This CDR3 is 15 amino acids long. Supplemented by reference TRBV5-4 and TRBJ1-1, the full variable domain reads ETGVTQSPTHLIKTRGQQVTLRCSSQSGHNTVSWYQQALGQGPQFIFQYYREEENGRGNFPPRFSGLQFPNYSSELNVNALELDDSALYLCASSPQTGVNTEAFFGQGTRLTVV.

V is TRBV18 and J is TRBJ1-2; 8 bases line up with TRBD1. V lost 6 bases to trimming and J lost 8 bases; unmatched junction nucleotides: 5. This CDR3 contains 12 residues. Per germline, CDR1 KGHSH and CDR2 LQKENI. The CDR3 loop reads CASSQDRDGYTF. The CDR3 nucleotides read TGTGCCAGCTCCCAGGACAGGGACGGCTACACCTTC.